A selection of T cell receptor beta chains follows, all from one sample in a study of CD8+ T cells in alopecia areata. The repertoire was sequenced with immunoSEQ multiplex PCR; TCRdb's copy has only in-frame clones and lacks some. The sample carries around 270,000 clones, nearly 60% recorded once. This sample comprised CD4+ T cells sorted from blood, obtained at week 24, from a patient treated with tofacitinib. The source of these receptors is a human donor with alopecia areata. Both conserved end residues are part of each CDR3. A D gene is named only where the DNA matches it firmly. Part of the rows lack a size; the others show once, few, many or a class for expanded clones.

-	TRBV4-2	TRBJ2-7	-	CASSRRLQGGPNEQYF	TGTGCCAGCAGCCGTCGCTTACAGGGCGGTCCCAACGAGCAGTACTTC
-	TRBV10-3	TRBJ1-1	-	CAISDSNTEAFF	TGTGCCATCAGTGATTCGAACACTGAAGCTTTCTTT
-	TRBV4-1	TRBJ2-2	-	CASSHLYGELFF	TGCGCCAGCAGCCATCTTTACGGGGAGCTGTTTTTT
-	TRBV29-1	TRBJ2-1	few	CSAGMAREPFF	TGCAGCGCAGGAATGGCTCGCGAACCGTTCTTC
TRBD1	TRBV11-1	TRBJ1-1	-	CASSLDQGRGPEAFF	TGTGCCAGCAGCTTAGACCAGGGGAGGGGGCCTGAAGCTTTCTTT
TRBD1	TRBV7-2	TRBJ1-2	few	CASSLGSAGTGGRRQGYTF	TGTGCCAGCAGCTTAGGATCTGCCGGGACAGGGGGCAGGCGTCAGGGCTACACCTTC
-	TRBV29-1	TRBJ1-1	-	CSVVWGPGTEAFF	TGCAGCGTTGTGTGGGGTCCCGGCACTGAAGCTTTCTTT
-	TRBV29-1	TRBJ1-1	-	CSVAYGTKWGTEAFF	TGCAGCGTTGCCTACGGGACAAAATGGGGAACTGAAGCTTTCTTT
-	TRBV29-1	TRBJ1-5	few	CSVSPGDSNQPQHF	TGCAGCGTTTCCCCGGGGGATAGCAATCAGCCCCAGCATTTT
-	TRBV29-1	TRBJ1-1	-	CSAGANTEAFF	TGCAGCGCAGGGGCAAACACTGAAGCTTTCTTT
-	TRBV30	TRBJ2-2	few	CAWSVGRGHGELFF	TGTGCCTGGAGTGTGGGCAGGGGACACGGGGAGCTGTTTTTT
-	TRBV28	TRBJ2-7	-	CASSHSTAAYEQYF	TGTGCCAGCAGTCACTCGACAGCCGCCTACGAGCAGTACTTC
-	TRBV4-3	TRBJ2-6	-	CASSQGDRTVFRGANVLTF	TGCGCCAGCAGCCAGGGGGACCGGACAGTCTTTCGTGGGGCCAACGTCCTGACTTTC
-	TRBV27	TRBJ1-1	few	CATSRGRNGEAFF	TGTGCCACCTCCAGGGGAAGGAATGGTGAAGCTTTCTTT
-	TRBV30	TRBJ2-2	-	CARMSVPANTGELFF	TGTGCCCGGATGTCGGTGCCCGCGAACACCGGGGAGCTGTTTTTT
-	TRBV2	TRBJ1-6	-	CASSEEKRTPLHF	TGTGCCAGCAGTGAAGAGAAGAGAACACCCCTCCACTTT
TRBD1	TRBV5-1	TRBJ2-4	-	CASSLDRGNKNIQYF	TGCGCCAGCAGCTTGGACAGGGGAAACAAAAACATTCAGTACTTC
TRBD1	TRBV10-3	TRBJ2-5	-	CAISTTGVRQETQYF	TGTGCCATCAGTACGACAGGGGTAAGGCAAGAGACCCAGTACTTC
-	TRBV30	TRBJ2-1	-	CAWSGSGSYNEQFF	TGTGCCTGGAGTGGTAGCGGCTCCTACAATGAGCAGTTCTTC
TRBD2	TRBV30	TRBJ2-5	-	CAWSEPGGSKGETQYF	TGTGCCTGGAGTGAACCGGGAGGAAGCAAGGGGGAGACCCAGTACTTC
TRBD2	TRBV2	TRBJ2-4	-	CASSYERGTGIQYF	TGTGCCAGCAGTTACGAGCGGGGTACGGGCATTCAGTACTTC
-	TRBV27	TRBJ2-4	few	CASSLRRGQQAKNIQYF	TGTGCCAGCAGTCTACGTCGTGGGCAGCAAGCCAAAAACATTCAGTACTTC
-	TRBV27	TRBJ2-7	-	CASSSSSYEQYF	TGTGCCAGCAGTAGTTCCTCCTACGAGCAGTACTTC
TRBD1	TRBV7-2	TRBJ2-4	few	CASSRGGSQPKNIQYF	TGTGCCAGCAGCCGAGGGGGCTCACAGCCCAAAAACATTCAGTACTTC
-	TRBV4-2	TRBJ2-1	-	CASSQDRRGEQFF	TGTGCCAGCAGCCAAGATCGACGTGGTGAGCAGTTCTTC
-	TRBV11-2	TRBJ2-5	-	CASSFTGETQYF	TGTGCCAGCAGCTTTACAGGGGAGACCCAGTACTTC
-	TRBV30	TRBJ1-6	-	CAWSVTLSGGSPLHF	TGTGCCTGGAGTGTAACACTCTCGGGGGGTTCACCCCTCCACTTT
TRBD1	TRBV28	TRBJ2-2	-	CASSAGTGGYTGELFF	TGTGCCAGCAGTGCCGGGACAGGGGGGTACACCGGGGAGCTGTTTTTT
-	TRBV30	TRBJ1-2	-	CAWSPDSNYGYTF	TGTGCCTGGAGTCCTGACAGTAACTATGGCTACACCTTC
-	TRBV28	TRBJ2-3	-	CASSPPWDTQYF	TGTGCCAGCAGCCCTCCTTGGGATACGCAGTATTTT
-	TRBV14	TRBJ2-3	-	CASSYREAQYF	TGTGCCAGCAGCTACAGGGAGGCGCAGTATTTT
-	TRBV2	TRBJ2-7	-	CASRQTSSGEQYF	TGTGCCAGCAGGCAGACTAGTTCGGGCGAGCAGTACTTC
-	TRBV5-1	TRBJ1-1	-	CASSDEGLGSNTEAFF	TGCGCCAGCAGCGACGAGGGGCTTGGCAGCAACACTGAAGCTTTCTTT
-	TRBV6-1	TRBJ2-4	-	CASSPQIRNIQYF	TGTGCCAGCAGTCCCCAGATACGGAACATTCAGTACTTC
-	TRBV6-5	TRBJ1-2	-	CASTRLTGHGYTF	TGTGCCAGCACCCGACTGACGGGGCATGGCTACACCTTC
-	TRBV6-1	TRBJ1-5	few	CASSSEYSNQPQHF	TGTGCCAGCAGTTCAGAGTATAGCAATCAGCCCCAGCATTTT
-	TRBV27	TRBJ2-1	few	CASSLSGGSGSYNEQFF	TGTGCCAGCAGTTTATCAGGGGGTTCGGGCTCCTACAATGAGCAGTTCTTC
-	TRBV27	TRBJ2-7	-	CASSLSRLHPYEQYF	TGTGCCAGCAGTTTATCCCGCCTACATCCCTACGAGCAGTACTTC
-	TRBV6-6	TRBJ2-1	-	CASSFVPRNEQFF	TGTGCCAGCAGTTTCGTTCCTAGGAATGAGCAGTTCTTC
-	TRBV28	TRBJ2-7	-	CASRQGFEQYF	TGTGCCAGCCGCCAAGGGTTCGAGCAGTACTTC
-	TRBV29-1	TRBJ1-2	-	CSARTEGIYGYTF	TGCAGCGCCAGGACAGAAGGGATCTATGGCTACACCTTC
-	TRBV7-2	TRBJ2-2	few	CASSPGRHSTGELFF	TGTGCCAGCAGCCCCGGGAGACATTCCACCGGGGAGCTGTTTTTT
-	TRBV7-9	TRBJ2-1	-	CASSLVVLSANNEQFF	TGTGCCAGCAGCCTCGTGGTTCTTTCGGCTAACAATGAGCAGTTCTTC
-	TRBV5-6	TRBJ1-1	-	CASIMRGMNTEAFF	TGTGCCAGCATCATGAGGGGGATGAACACTGAAGCTTTCTTT
-	TRBV30	TRBJ2-3	-	CAWSEVTDTQYF	TGTGCCTGGAGTGAGGTCACAGATACGCAGTATTTT
-	TRBV5-6	TRBJ1-2	-	CASSFTGQGHGYTF	TGTGCCAGCAGCTTTACAGGGCAGGGACATGGCTACACCTTC
TRBD1	TRBV5-4	TRBJ2-3	-	CASSSSGGQGSTDTQYF	TGTGCCAGCAGCTCCTCGGGCGGACAGGGGAGCACAGATACGCAGTATTTT
TRBD1	TRBV10-3	TRBJ1-2	-	CAITPDREVYGYTF	TGTGCCATCACCCCAGACAGGGAGGTATACGGCTACACCTTC
-	TRBV4-1	TRBJ2-4	few	CASSQDWGRQIIQYF	TGCGCCAGCAGCCAAGATTGGGGACGACAAATCATTCAGTACTTC
-	TRBV7-8	TRBJ1-5	-	CASSLGTAQHF	TGTGCCAGCAGCTTAGGGACAGCACAGCATTTT